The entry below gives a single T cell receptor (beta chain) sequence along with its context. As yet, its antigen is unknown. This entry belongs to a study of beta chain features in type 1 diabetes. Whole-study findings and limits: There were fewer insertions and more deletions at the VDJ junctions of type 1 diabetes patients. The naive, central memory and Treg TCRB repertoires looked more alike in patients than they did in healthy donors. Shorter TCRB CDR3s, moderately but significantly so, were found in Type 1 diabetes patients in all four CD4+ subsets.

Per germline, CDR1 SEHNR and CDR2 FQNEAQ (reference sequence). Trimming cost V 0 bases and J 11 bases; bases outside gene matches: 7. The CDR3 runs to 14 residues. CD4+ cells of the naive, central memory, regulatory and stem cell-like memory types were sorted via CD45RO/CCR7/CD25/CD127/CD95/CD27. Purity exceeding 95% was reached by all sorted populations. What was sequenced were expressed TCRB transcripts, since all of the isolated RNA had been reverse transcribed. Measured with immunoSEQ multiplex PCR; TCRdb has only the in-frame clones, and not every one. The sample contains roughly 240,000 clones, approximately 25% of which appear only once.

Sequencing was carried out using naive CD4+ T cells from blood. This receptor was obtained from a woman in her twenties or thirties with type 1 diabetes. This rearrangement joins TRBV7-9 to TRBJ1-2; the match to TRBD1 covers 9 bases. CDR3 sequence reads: CASSLAQGQGGYTF. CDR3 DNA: TGTGCCAGCAGCTTAGCGCAGGGACAGGGCGGATACACCTTC.